This is a list of T cell receptor beta chains from one sample in a study of T-cell memory formation after mild COVID-19. TCRdb used MiXCR to reprocess the 5' RACE reads, holding one entry per CDR3 protein. The table records 470,000 or so distinct CDR3 sequences, 15% to 20% of them present only once. The sequenced sample consisted of PBMCs or a T cell subset sorted from them (not recorded which). The receptors here all came from an adult woman who had mild COVID-19 (a few samples of this study predate the infection). Cell type and time point are not known. CDR3s include the opening cysteine and the closing phenylalanine or tryptophan. A D gene is named only where the DNA matches it firmly. The size entry is marked missing in some rows and otherwise reads once, few, many or a size class.

TRBJ2-7 | many | TRBD2 | 15 | TRBV5-1 | CASSQGLAGDYEQYF | TGCGCCAGCAGCCAGGGACTAGCGGGAGACTACGAGCAGTACTTC
TRBJ2-1 | - | TRBD1 | 16 | TRBV4-3 | CASSHPWGQGAGEQFF | TGCGCCAGCAGCCACCCCTGGGGACAGGGGGCGGGTGAGCAGTTCTTC
TRBJ2-7 | - | TRBD2 | 16 | TRBV11-3 | CASSYGTSGAIYEQYF | TGTGCCAGCAGCTACGGGACTAGCGGAGCCATCTACGAGCAGTACTTC
TRBJ2-7 | - | - | 12 | TRBV6-5 | CASSPYPDEQYF | TGTGCCAGCAGTCCCTACCCGGACGAGCAGTACTTC
TRBJ1-2 | few | - | 12 | TRBV7-9 | CASSLTDDGYTF | TGTGCCAGCAGCTTAACAGATGATGGCTACACCTTC
TRBJ1-1 | few | TRBD1 | 13 | TRBV2 | CASQKTGDTEAFF | TGTGCCAGCCAAAAAACAGGGGACACTGAAGCTTTCTTT
TRBJ2-3 | - | TRBD2 | 16 | TRBV4-3 | CASSQVLAGDADTQYF | TGCGCCAGCAGCCAAGTCCTAGCGGGAGACGCAGATACGCAGTATTTT
TRBJ1-2 | - | - | 16 | TRBV7-9 | CASSPPRTAANYGYTF | TGTGCCAGCAGCCCGCCCCGGACAGCAGCTAACTATGGCTACACCTTC
TRBJ2-2 | - | TRBD2 | 15 | TRBV5-1 | CASSKREGTAGELFF | TGCGCCAGCAGCAAACGGGAGGGAACGGCCGGGGAGCTGTTTTTT
TRBJ2-5 | - | - | 16 | TRBV5-6 | CASSLVTAPTRETQYF | TGTGCCAGCAGCTTGGTGACAGCCCCTACAAGAGAGACCCAGTACTTC
TRBJ2-7 | - | TRBD1 | 13 | TRBV20-1 | CSASRTGTYEQYF | TGCAGTGCCTCCCGGACAGGAACATACGAGCAGTACTTC
TRBJ1-1 | few | - | 13 | TRBV29-1 | CSDLLRGGTEAFF | TGCAGCGACCTACTGCGGGGGGGTACTGAAGCTTTCTTT
TRBJ2-1 | many | - | 13 | TRBV10-3 | CAASLGSYNEQFF | TGTGCCGCGTCCCTAGGGTCCTACAATGAGCAGTTCTTC
TRBJ1-2 | few | TRBD1 | 14 | TRBV29-1 | CSVPGTGGNFGYTF | TGCAGCGTACCCGGGACAGGGGGCAACTTTGGCTACACCTTC
TRBJ2-7 | few | - | 13 | TRBV10-3 | CAISESAISEQYF | TGTGCCATCAGTGAGTCCGCGATAAGCGAGCAGTACTTC
TRBJ1-2 | - | - | 11 | TRBV12-3/TRBV12-4 | CASSLDTGYTF | TGTGCCAGCAGCCTTGATACAGGCTACACCTTC
TRBJ1-2 | - | - | 14 | TRBV6-1 | CASSEAISLYGYTF | TGTGCCAGCAGTGAAGCAATCAGTCTCTATGGCTACACCTTC